The clone carrying this T cell receptor beta chain was detected once. Trimming pared 3 bases from V and 4 bases from J, leaving 13 bases between. The CDR3 runs 14 residues. The germline gives CDR1 SGHNT, CDR2 YYREEE (reference sequence). The data were obtained in a study of blood T cell repertoires in COVID-19. Study background: There were acute and convalescent COVID-19 samples, and they came from the United States, Italy and Spain. From T cells, B-cell-depleted T cells, or PBMCs came the material, which was cDNA or gDNA.

Per the study methods: Estimated nucleated cell counts came from reference gene primer amplification. Some clones are missing from TCRdb's copy, which holds only in-frame ones; the method was immunoSEQ multiplex PCR. The V and J calls and clone size are taken from that table; D and trimming were inferred from the DNA. The table lists 150,000 to 200,000 clones, about 89% of them singletons. Sequenced material: peripheral blood. The clonotype comes from a man aged 65 to 85 with acute or convalescent COVID-19. The rearrangement uses TRBV5-4 and TRBJ1-2; no clear D. In DNA, the CDR3 is TGTGCCAGCAGCTGGCGGCCTGGCCCCTATGGCTACACCTTC. Translating it yields CASSWRPGPYGYTF.